This TCR beta chain was captured by sequencing in a study of cytomegalovirus exposure and HLA in healthy donors. Study-level information: Membership in the Caucasian-associated ancestry cluster was found for about 80% of fewer than 450 genotyped donors.

Germline V CDR1 and CDR2: MNHNS, SASEGT. The ends were cut back, 1 base at V and 0 bases at J, with 25 bases in the middle. CDR3 length: 20 residues. PCR used 60 Vbeta primers and 13 Jbeta primers. Original data processing: About 11 million of the roughly 77 million unique TCR beta chains counted in a later analysis were shared. Produced via immunoSEQ multiplex PCR; TCRdb's table is partial and in-frame only. The V and J calls and clone size are taken from that table; D and trimming were inferred from the DNA. Of 150,000 to 200,000 clones listed, about four fifths are singletons. Sequenced: PBMCs. This chain joins TRBV6-1 and TRBJ2-7, with a weak D call TRBD1 (5 bases). This receptor was taken from a woman between 50 and 59 years old in good health and CMV-seronegative. CDR3 region: CASSEVVSGSVSKSSYEQYF. The CDR3 DNA reads TGTGCCAGCAGTGAAGTGGTCTCAGGGTCGGTGAGCAAAAGCTCCTACGAGCAGTACTTC.